This T cell receptor (beta chain) was captured by sequencing in a study of neurological immune-mediated disorders. Study details: Of about 35 multiple sclerosis patients, approximately 31 were relapsing-remitting and 3 secondary progressive. Findings of the study overall: It was the repertoires of 18 of 34 multiple sclerosis patients that phylogenetic grouping placed in one related-CDR3 cluster, which is a possible signature.

The CDR3 extends over 15 amino acids. Trimming removed 6 bases from V and 0 bases from J; junction bases left unmatched: 3. The cDNA came from 5'RACE with 10-nucleotide random UMIs. One entry per CDR3 protein, called by TCRdb with MiXCR from the 5' RACE reads. The sample contains some 83,000 distinct CDR3 sequences, roughly 2.6% of which appear only once. Many counts were recorded for this clonotype. Its antigen remains unknown. The sequence was obtained from a woman in her twenties or thirties with multiple sclerosis. The rearrangement uses TRBV12-3 or TRBV12-4 and TRBJ2-1, with 9 positions matching TRBD2. Material: PBMCs. The CDR3 is CASRRLAVSYNEQFF. In nucleotides, the CDR3 is TGTGCCAGCAGAAGACTAGCGGTCTCCTACAATGAGCAGTTCTTC.